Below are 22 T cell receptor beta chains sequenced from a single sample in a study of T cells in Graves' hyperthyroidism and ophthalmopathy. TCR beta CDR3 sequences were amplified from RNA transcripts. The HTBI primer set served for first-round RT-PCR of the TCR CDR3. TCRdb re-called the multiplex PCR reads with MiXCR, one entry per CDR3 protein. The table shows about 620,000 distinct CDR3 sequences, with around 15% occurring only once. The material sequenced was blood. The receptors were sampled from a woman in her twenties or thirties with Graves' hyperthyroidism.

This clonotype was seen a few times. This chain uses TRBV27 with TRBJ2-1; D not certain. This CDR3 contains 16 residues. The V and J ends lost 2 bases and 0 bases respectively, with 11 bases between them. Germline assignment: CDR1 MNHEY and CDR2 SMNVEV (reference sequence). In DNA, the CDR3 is TGTGCCAGCAGTTTAGATTCGACGAGCTCCTACAATGAGCAGTTCTTC. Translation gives CASSLDSTSSYNEQFF.

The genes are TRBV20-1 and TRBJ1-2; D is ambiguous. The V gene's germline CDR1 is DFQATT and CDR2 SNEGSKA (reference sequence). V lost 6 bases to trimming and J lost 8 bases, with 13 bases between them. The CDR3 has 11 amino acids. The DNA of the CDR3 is TGCAGTGCCCGCCGGCCCACGGGCTACACCTTC. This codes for CSARRPTGYTF.

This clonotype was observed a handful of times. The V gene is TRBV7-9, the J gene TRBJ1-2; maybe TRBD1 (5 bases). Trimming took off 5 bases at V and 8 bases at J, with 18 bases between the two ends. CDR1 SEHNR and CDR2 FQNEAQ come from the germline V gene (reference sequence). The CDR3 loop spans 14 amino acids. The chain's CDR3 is CASSRPPTVPGYTF. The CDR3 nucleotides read TGTGCCAGCAGCAGACCGCCGACAGTTCCCGGCTACACCTTC.

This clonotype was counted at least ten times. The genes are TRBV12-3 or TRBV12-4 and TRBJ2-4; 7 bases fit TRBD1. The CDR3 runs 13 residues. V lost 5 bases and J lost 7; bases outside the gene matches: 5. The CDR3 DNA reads TGTGCCAGCAGTGGACAGGCCCATAACATTCAGTACTTC. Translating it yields CASSGQAHNIQYF.

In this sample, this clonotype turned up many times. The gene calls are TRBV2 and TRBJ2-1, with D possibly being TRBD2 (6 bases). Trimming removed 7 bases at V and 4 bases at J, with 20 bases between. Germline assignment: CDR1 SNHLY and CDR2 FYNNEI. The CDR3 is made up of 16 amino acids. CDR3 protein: CASTGGLRRFYNEQFF. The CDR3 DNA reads TGTGCCAGCACTGGGGGACTCAGACGTTTTTACAATGAGCAGTTCTTC.

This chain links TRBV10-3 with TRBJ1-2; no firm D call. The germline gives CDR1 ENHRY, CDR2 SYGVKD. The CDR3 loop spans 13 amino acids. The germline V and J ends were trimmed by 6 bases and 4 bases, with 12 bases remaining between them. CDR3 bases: TGTGCCATCAGGGAGGAAGGGAGCTATGGCTACACCTTC. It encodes CAIREEGSYGYTF.

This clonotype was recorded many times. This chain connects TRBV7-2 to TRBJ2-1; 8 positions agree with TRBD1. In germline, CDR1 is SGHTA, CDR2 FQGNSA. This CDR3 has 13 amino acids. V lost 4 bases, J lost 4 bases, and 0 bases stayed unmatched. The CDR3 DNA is TGTGCCAGCAGCTGGGACAGGTACAATGAGCAGTTCTTC. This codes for CASSWDRYNEQFF.

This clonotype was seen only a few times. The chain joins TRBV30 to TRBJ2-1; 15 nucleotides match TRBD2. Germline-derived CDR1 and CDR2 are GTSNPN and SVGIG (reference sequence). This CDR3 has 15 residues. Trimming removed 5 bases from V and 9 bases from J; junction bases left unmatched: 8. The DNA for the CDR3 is TGTGCCTGGGCAGGTGAGGGACTAGCGGGAGGTGAGCAGTTCTTC. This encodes CAWAGEGLAGGEQFF.

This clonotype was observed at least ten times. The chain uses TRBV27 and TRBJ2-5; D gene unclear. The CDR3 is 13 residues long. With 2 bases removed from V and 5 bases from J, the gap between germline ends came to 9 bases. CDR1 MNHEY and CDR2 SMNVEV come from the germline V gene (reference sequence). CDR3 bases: TGTGCCAGCAGTTTAAACCTAGGGGAGACCCAGTACTTC. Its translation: CASSLNLGETQYF.

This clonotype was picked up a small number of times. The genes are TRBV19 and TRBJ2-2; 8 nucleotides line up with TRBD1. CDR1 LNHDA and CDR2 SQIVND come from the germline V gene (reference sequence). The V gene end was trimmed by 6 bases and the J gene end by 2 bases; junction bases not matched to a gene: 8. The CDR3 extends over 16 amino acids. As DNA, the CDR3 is TGTGCCAGTAGACATGGGACAGGAGCAAACACCGGGGAGCTGTTTTTT. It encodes CASRHGTGANTGELFF.

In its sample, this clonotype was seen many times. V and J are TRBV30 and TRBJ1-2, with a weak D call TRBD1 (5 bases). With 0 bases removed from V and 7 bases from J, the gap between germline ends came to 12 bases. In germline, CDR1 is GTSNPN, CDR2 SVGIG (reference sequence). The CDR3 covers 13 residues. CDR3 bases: TGTGCCTGGAGTGTGGCAGACAGTGGTGGCTACACCTTC. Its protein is CAWSVADSGGYTF.

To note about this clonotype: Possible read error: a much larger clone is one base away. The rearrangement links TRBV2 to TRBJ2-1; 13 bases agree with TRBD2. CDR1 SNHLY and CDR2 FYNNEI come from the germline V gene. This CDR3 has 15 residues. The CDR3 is CASTLGLAGDNGQFF. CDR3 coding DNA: TGTGCCAGCACCCTTGGACTAGCGGGAGATAATGGGCAGTTCTTC.

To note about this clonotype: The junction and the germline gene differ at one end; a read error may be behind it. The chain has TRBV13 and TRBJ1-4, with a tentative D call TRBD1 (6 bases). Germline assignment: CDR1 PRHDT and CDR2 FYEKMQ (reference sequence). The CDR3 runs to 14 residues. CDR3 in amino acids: CASSGRLGAEKLFF. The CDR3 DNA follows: TGCGCCAGCTCCGGACGGCTGGGGGCTGAAAAACTGTTTTTT.

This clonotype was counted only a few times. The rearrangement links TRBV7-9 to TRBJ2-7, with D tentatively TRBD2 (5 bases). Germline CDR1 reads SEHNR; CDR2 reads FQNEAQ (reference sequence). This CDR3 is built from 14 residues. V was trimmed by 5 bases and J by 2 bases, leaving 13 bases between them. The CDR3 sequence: CASSNPAAPYEQYF. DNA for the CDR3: TGTGCCAGCAGCAATCCAGCGGCTCCCTACGAGCAGTACTTC. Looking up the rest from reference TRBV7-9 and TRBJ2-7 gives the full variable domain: DTGVSQNPRHKITKRGQNVTFRCDPISEHNRLYWYRQTLGQGPEFLTYFQNEAQLEKSRLLSDRFSAERPKGSFSTLEIQRTEQGDSAMYLCASSNPAAPYEQYFGPGTRLTVT.

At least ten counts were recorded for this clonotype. CDR3 in DNA: TGTGCCAGCAGTGGCTCCGGGACAGGGCTGGACGAGCAGTACTTC. Protein sequence: CASSGSGTGLDEQYF. The chain joins TRBV6-1 to TRBJ2-7, with 9 bases matching TRBD1. CDR1 is MNHNS and CDR2 is SASEGT in the germline V gene. The CDR3 has 15 amino acids. Trimming at V came to 4 bases and at J to 5 bases, leaving 9 bases not matched to a gene.

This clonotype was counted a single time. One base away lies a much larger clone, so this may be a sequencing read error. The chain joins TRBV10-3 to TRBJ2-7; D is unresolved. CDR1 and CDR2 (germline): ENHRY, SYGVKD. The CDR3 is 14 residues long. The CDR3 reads CAISKTLPSYERYF. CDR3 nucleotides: TGTGCCATCAGTAAGACTCTTCCCTCCTACGAGCGGTACTTC.

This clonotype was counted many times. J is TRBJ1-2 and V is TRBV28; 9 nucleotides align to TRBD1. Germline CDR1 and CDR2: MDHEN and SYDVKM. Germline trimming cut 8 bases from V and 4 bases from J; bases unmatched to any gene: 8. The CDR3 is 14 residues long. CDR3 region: CASFRQGEPYGYTF. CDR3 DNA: TGTGCCAGCTTTCGACAGGGGGAGCCCTATGGCTACACCTTC.

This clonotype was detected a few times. The CDR3 bases are TGCAGCGGCGGGACGAATGAGGGACAGTACTTC. Protein: CSGGTNEGQYF. V usage is TRBV29-1 and J usage is TRBJ2-5; tentatively, D is TRBD2 (6 bases). CDR1 SQVTM and CDR2 ANQGSEA come from the germline V gene. CDR3 length equals 11 residues. V lost 7 bases and J 11 bases, leaving 17 bases between the germline ends. The complete variable domain, with remaining parts taken from reference TRBV29-1 and TRBJ2-5, reads SAVISQKPSRDICQRGTSLTIQCQVDSQVTMMFWYRQQPGQSLTLIATANQGSEATYESGFVIDKFPISRPNLTFSTLTVSNMSPEDSSIYLCSGGTNEGQYFGPGTRLLVL.

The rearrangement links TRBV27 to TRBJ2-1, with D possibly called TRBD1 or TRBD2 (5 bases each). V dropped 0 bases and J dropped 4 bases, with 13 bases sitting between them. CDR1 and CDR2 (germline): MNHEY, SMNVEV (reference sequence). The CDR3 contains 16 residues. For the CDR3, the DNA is TGTGCCAGCAGTTTATCCGGGGCGCCGGGGTACAATGAGCAGTTCTTC. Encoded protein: CASSLSGAPGYNEQFF.

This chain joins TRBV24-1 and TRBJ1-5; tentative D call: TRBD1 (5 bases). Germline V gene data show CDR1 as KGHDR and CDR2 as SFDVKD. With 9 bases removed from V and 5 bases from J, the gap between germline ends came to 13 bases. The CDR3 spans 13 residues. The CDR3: CATASGTHQPQHF. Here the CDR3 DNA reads TGTGCCACCGCCTCAGGGACTCATCAGCCCCAGCATTTT.

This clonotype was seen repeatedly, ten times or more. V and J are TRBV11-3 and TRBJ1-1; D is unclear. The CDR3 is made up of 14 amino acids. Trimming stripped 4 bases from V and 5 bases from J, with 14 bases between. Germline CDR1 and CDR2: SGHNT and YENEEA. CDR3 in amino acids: CASSSSFYRTEAFF. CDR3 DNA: TGTGCCAGCAGCTCCAGTTTTTATAGGACTGAAGCTTTCTTT.

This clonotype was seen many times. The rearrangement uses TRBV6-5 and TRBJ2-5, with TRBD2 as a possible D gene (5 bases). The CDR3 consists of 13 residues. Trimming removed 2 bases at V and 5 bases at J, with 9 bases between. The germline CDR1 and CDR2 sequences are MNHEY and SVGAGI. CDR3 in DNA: TGTGCCAGCAGTTACCTCGCGGGTGAGACCCAGTACTTC. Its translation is CASSYLAGETQYF.